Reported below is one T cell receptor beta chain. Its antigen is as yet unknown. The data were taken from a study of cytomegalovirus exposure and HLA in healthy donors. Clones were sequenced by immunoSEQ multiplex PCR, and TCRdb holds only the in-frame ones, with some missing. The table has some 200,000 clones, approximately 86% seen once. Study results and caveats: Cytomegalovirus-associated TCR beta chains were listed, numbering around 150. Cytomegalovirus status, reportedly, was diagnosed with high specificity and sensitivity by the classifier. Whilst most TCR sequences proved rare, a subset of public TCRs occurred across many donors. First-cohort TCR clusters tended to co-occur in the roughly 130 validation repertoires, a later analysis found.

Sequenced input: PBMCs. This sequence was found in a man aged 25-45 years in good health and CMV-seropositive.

CDR3 sequence reads: CASRLDLIGGEQYF. CDR3 sequence (DNA): TGTGCCAGCAGACTAGATCTTATTGGTGGCGAGCAGTACTTC. The genes are TRBV7-9 and TRBJ2-7; TRBD2 might be the D (5 bases). Germline CDR1 SEHNR, CDR2 FQNEAQ (reference sequence). Trimming removed 6 bases at V and 6 bases at J, with 18 bases between. The CDR3 loop spans 14 amino acids.